These 15 T cell receptor beta chains were sequenced from one sample in a study of T cell changes during pregnancy in multiple sclerosis. Generated by immunoSEQ multiplex PCR, the TCRdb table keeps only in-frame clones and is missing some. The sample yields about 110,000 clones, around 93% seen once. Sample: peripheral blood, taken after pregnancy. The receptors derive from a female donor with multiple sclerosis, enrolled in a pregnancy study.

This rearrangement joins TRBV5-1 to TRBJ2-4; no definite D call. V lost 5 bases and J lost 0, with 15 bases in between. CDR3 size: 16 residues. Germline V gene sequence: CDR1 SGHRS, CDR2 YFSETQ. The DNA of the CDR3 is TGCGCCAGCAGTGAGTACAGCCAACTAGCCAAAAACATTCAGTACTTC. Amino acid sequence: CASSEYSQLAKNIQYF.

This rearrangement joins TRBV18 to TRBJ2-7; 9 bases align to TRBD1. Trimming removed 4 bases from V and 3 bases from J; junction bases left unmatched: 4. Germline CDR1 and CDR2: KGHSH and LQKENI. This CDR3 has 14 residues. CDR3 nucleotide sequence: TGTGCCAGCTCACGGGACAGGGACGACTACGAGCAGTACTTC. Translation gives CASSRDRDDYEQYF.

The rearrangement links TRBV18 to TRBJ2-5; 9 bases fit TRBD1. This CDR3 is 14 amino acids long. The junction had 13 bases not matched to a gene; V was cut back by 3 bases and J by 14 bases. The germline V gene has CDR1 KGHSH and CDR2 LQKENI. The CDR3 region has the DNA TGTGCCAGCTCACCTGACGGGGGGACAGGGAAAAGCTACTTC. Its protein product is CASSPDGGTGKSYF.

The gene calls are TRBV6-5 and TRBJ2-7; D not certain. The CDR3 consists of 14 residues. The ends were cut back, 2 bases at V and 2 bases at J, with 10 bases in the middle. The germline CDR1 and CDR2 sequences are MNHEY and SVGAGI. The CDR3 sequence is CASSYRDKTYEQYF. Written as DNA, the CDR3 is TGTGCCAGCAGTTACCGAGACAAAACCTACGAGCAGTACTTC.

This sequence joins TRBV18 and TRBJ1-2; 10 bases fit TRBD1. The trim removed 1 base at V and 8 bases at J, leaving 7 bases unmatched. The CDR3 length is 15 residues. The germline V gene has CDR1 KGHSH and CDR2 LQKENI. The CDR3 sequence is CASSPRPDRGQGYTF. As DNA, the CDR3 is TGTGCCAGCTCACCACGACCAGACAGGGGGCAAGGCTACACCTTC.

The V and J genes are TRBV6-1 and TRBJ1-2; D is possibly TRBD1 (5 bases). The CDR3 sequence is 13 residues long. Germline-derived CDR1 and CDR2 are MNHNS and SASEGT. The V and J ends lost 4 bases and 4 bases respectively, with 10 bases between them. CDR3 loop: CASSVQAPYGYTF. CDR3 nucleotide sequence: TGTGCCAGCAGTGTACAGGCCCCCTATGGCTACACCTTC.

This chain links TRBV7-9 with TRBJ1-4; D is unclear. V was shortened by 3 bases and J by 8 bases, with 13 bases between the two germline ends. CDR3 length: 14 residues. Germline V CDR1 and CDR2: SEHNR, FQNEAQ (reference sequence). CDR3 loop: CASSFSSDGEKLFF. The CDR3 DNA sequence: TGTGCCAGCAGCTTTAGCTCCGACGGGGAAAAACTGTTTTTT.

The sample holds a few counts of this clone. The CDR3: CAWAGQGNQPQHF. The CDR3, as DNA: TGTGCCTGGGCAGGACAGGGAAATCAGCCCCAGCATTTT. V and J are TRBV30 and TRBJ1-5, with 8 bases matching TRBD1. V shed 5 bases and J 4 bases; nucleotides not matched to a gene: 4. CDR1 is GTSNPN, CDR2 SVGIG, per germline (reference sequence). The CDR3 sequence is 13 residues long.

The J gene is TRBJ2-5, the V gene TRBV7-9, with 10 bases lining up with TRBD1. Per germline, CDR1 SEHNR and CDR2 FQNEAQ (reference sequence). The CDR3 loop spans 16 amino acids. Unmatched junction bases numbered 9, after V lost 6 bases and J lost 2 bases. The CDR3 DNA reads TGTGCCAGCAGTCCGGGACAGGGGAGGAAGCAAGAGACCCAGTACTTC. This gives the protein CASSPGQGRKQETQYF.

The genes are TRBV10-3 and TRBJ2-3, with 8 bases identical to TRBD2. The CDR3 has 14 residues. V lost 8 bases, J lost 2 bases, and 6 bases stayed unmatched. The germline gives CDR1 ENHRY, CDR2 SYGVKD. CDR3 nucleotide sequence: TGTGCCATCGGGGGTAGCGGGGTCACAGATACGCAGTATTTT. Its translation is CAIGGSGVTDTQYF.

The chain links TRBV5-1 to TRBJ2-7; the D is unclear. Looked up from germline, CDR1 is SGHRS and CDR2 is YFSETQ. V lost 6 bases to trimming and J lost 3 bases, with 16 bases between them. The CDR3 spans 14 residues. The CDR3 protein is CASTRSEQNYEQYF. The CDR3, as DNA: TGCGCCAGCACCCGGTCGGAGCAGAACTACGAGCAGTACTTC. Together with reference TRBV5-1 and TRBJ2-7, the CDR3 gives the full variable domain: KAGVTQTPRYLIKTRGQQVTLSCSPISGHRSVSWYQQTPGQGLQFLFEYFSETQRNKGNFPGRFSGRQFSNSRSEMNVSTLELGDSALYLCASTRSEQNYEQYFGPGTRLTVT.

The CDR3: CASSVVPLRTGTYGYTF. CDR3 nucleotide sequence: TGTGCCAGCAGCGTAGTCCCCCTTCGGACAGGGACCTATGGCTACACCTTC. The chain employs TRBV9 and TRBJ1-2, with 8 bases fitting TRBD1. Germline lookup yields CDR1 SGDLS and CDR2 YYNGEE. J was trimmed by 4 bases and V by 0 bases; bases with no gene match: 11. The CDR3 has 17 residues.

This chain joins TRBV5-1 and TRBJ1-2; D may be TRBD1 (5 bases). Germline CDR1 is SGHRS and CDR2 is YFSETQ. This CDR3 contains 17 residues. The V and J ends lost 2 bases and 0 bases respectively, with 17 bases between them. CDR3 residues: CASSFRTQDTSNYGYTF. CDR3 nucleotide sequence: TGCGCCAGCAGCTTCCGAACCCAGGACACCTCTAACTATGGCTACACCTTC. Full variable domain (remainder filled in from reference TRBV5-1 and TRBJ1-2): KAGVTQTPRYLIKTRGQQVTLSCSPISGHRSVSWYQQTPGQGLQFLFEYFSETQRNKGNFPGRFSGRQFSNSRSEMNVSTLELGDSALYLCASSFRTQDTSNYGYTFGSGTRLTVV.

This chain joins TRBV6-5 and TRBJ2-7, with 7 positions matching TRBD2. The CDR3 consists of 15 residues. V lost 2 bases to trimming and J lost 1 base; unmatched junction nucleotides: 5. The V gene's germline CDR1 is MNHEY and CDR2 SVGAGI. In DNA form, the CDR3 reads TGTGCCAGCAGTTACCTGGGACTAAATTCCTACGAGCAGTACTTC. Its protein product is CASSYLGLNSYEQYF.

The chain carries TRBV27 and TRBJ2-5; maybe TRBD2 (6 bases). V dropped 3 bases and J dropped 3 bases, with 14 bases sitting between them. This CDR3 comprises 15 residues. Looked up from germline, CDR1 is MNHEY and CDR2 is SMNVEV (reference sequence). The CDR3 region is CASSFGRWKEETQYF. The CDR3 nucleotides read TGTGCCAGCAGTTTTGGGAGGTGGAAAGAAGAGACCCAGTACTTC.